This is a list of T cell receptor beta chains from one sample in a study of blood T cells in healthy people across ages. TCRdb re-analysed the 5' RACE reads in MiXCR, keeping a single row per CDR3 protein. The sample has 590,000 or so distinct CDR3 sequences, about 30% seen once; the top ten hold more than 15%. Sample: blood. The receptors were gathered from a woman older than 75 in good health. Each CDR3 is given with its conserved first and last residue. A D gene is named only where the DNA matches it firmly. Only some rows state a clone size, as once, few, many or a class for expanded clones.

- | TRBJ2-7 | TRBV27 | few | TGTGCCAGCAGTTCCCCCGCGGGCAGGAACTACGAGCAGTACTTC | CASSSPAGRNYEQYF
TRBD1 | TRBJ1-5 | TRBV3-1 | many | TGTGCCAGCAGCCAGGGGACAGGCGGCAATCAGCCCCAGCATTTT | CASSQGTGGNQPQHF
- | TRBJ2-7 | TRBV7-2 | - | TGTGCCAGCAGGGGGGGGACAACAGCCTACGAGCAGTACTTC | CASRGGTTAYEQYF
- | TRBJ1-5 | TRBV6-2/TRBV6-3 | - | TGTGCCAGCAGCCCTTACACAGGGTGGGGCGAACAGCCCCAGCATTTT | CASSPYTGWGEQPQHF
- | TRBJ1-1 | TRBV29-1 | many | TGCAGCGTGGCGAACACTGAAGCTTTCTTT | CSVANTEAFF
TRBD2 | TRBJ2-3 | TRBV5-1 | few | TGCGCCAGCAGCTCATTTGGGACTAGCGGCTTCACAGATACGCAGTATTTT | CASSSFGTSGFTDTQYF
TRBD1 | TRBJ2-7 | TRBV18 | few | TGTGCCAGCTCGAGGGGCAGGGGGCTCTACGAGCAGTACTTC | CASSRGRGLYEQYF
TRBD1 | TRBJ1-2 | TRBV6-2/TRBV6-3 | - | TGTGCCAGCAGTCCCGCCGCGCTACGACAGGGGGATACGGAAGGCTACACCTTC | CASSPAALRQGDTEGYTF
- | TRBJ1-1 | TRBV6-6 | many | TGTGCCAGCAGTTACATCGGACAGATGCGGATTCGGGACACTGAAGCTTTCTTT | CASSYIGQMRIRDTEAFF
TRBD2 | TRBJ2-3 | TRBV6-1 | many | TGTGCCAGCAGTGAATTCTCGACTAGCGGAGATAGCACAGATACGCAGTATTTT | CASSEFSTSGDSTDTQYF
- | TRBJ2-7 | TRBV6-2/TRBV6-3 | many | TGTGCCAGCAGTGAGCGGGACAGGTTTACCTACGAGCAGTACTTC | CASSERDRFTYEQYF
- | TRBJ1-6 | TRBV20-1 | - | TGCAGTGCTAGCCGCGTGGGGGCCAGCTCCTATAATTCACCCCTCCACTTT | CSASRVGASSYNSPLHF
TRBD1 | TRBJ1-2 | TRBV6-5 | many | TGTGCCAGCAGCCGGGACAGCGGATACACTAACTATGGCTACACCTTC | CASSRDSGYTNYGYTF
- | TRBJ2-1 | TRBV5-1 | - | TGCGCCAGCAGCTTTGGTGGGGAGTACAATGAGCAGTTCTTC | CASSFGGEYNEQFF
TRBD1 | TRBJ2-7 | TRBV7-2 | once | TGTGCCAGCAGCCGGGACAGGGTTAGGGAGCAGTACTTC | CASSRDRVREQYF
TRBD2 | TRBJ2-1 | TRBV7-6 | - | TGTGCCAACAGCCCCCGACTAGCGGGGGAATACAATGAGCAGTTCTTC | CANSPRLAGEYNEQFF
TRBD2 | TRBJ2-7 | TRBV20-1 | many | TGCAGTGCTAGAGAGTGGACTAGCTCCTACGAGCAGTACTTC | CSAREWTSSYEQYF
- | TRBJ1-2 | TRBV5-6 | few | TGTGCCAGCAGCCAGTCAGGTTTTGGCTACACCTTC | CASSQSGFGYTF
TRBD2 | TRBJ2-3 | TRBV20-1 | many | TGCAGTGCTAGAACCCCTTGGCAGGGAGCGGGGGGGCCCCCAGATACGCAGTATTTT | CSARTPWQGAGGPPDTQYF
- | TRBJ2-5 | TRBV10-3 | - | TGTGCCATCAGTGAGTCGAAGTTGACTAGAGATATGGAGACCCAGTACTTC | CAISESKLTRDMETQYF
TRBD2 | TRBJ2-1 | TRBV7-9 | many | TGTGCCAGCAGCTTAAGTGGGGGGGGGTCCTACAATGAGCAGTTCTTC | CASSLSGGGSYNEQFF
TRBD2 | TRBJ2-1 | TRBV20-1 | many | TGCAGTGCTAGAAGACCTGGGACTAGCGGGGTCGGAAATGAGCAGTTCTTC | CSARRPGTSGVGNEQFF
TRBD2 | TRBJ2-1 | TRBV4-3 | many | TGCGCCAGCAGCCCTGGGGGACTAGCCGTCAATGAGCAGTTCTTC | CASSPGGLAVNEQFF
- | TRBJ2-7 | TRBV20-1 | - | TGCAGTGCTAGAGATCCCCACCAGGCGGTCTACGAGCAGTACTTC | CSARDPHQAVYEQYF
- | TRBJ1-4 | TRBV3-1 | - | TGTGCCAGCAGCCAGCAGGGGTTCGCAACTAATGAAAAACTGTTTTTT | CASSQQGFATNEKLFF
TRBD1 | TRBJ2-3 | TRBV5-4 | many | TGTGCCAGCAGCTTTGATCCGGGACAGGGTCCAGATACGCAGTATTTT | CASSFDPGQGPDTQYF
TRBD2 | TRBJ2-1 | TRBV20-1 | - | TGCAGTGCTGCCTCCGGGACTAGCGGCTGGCCTGAGCAGTTCTTC | CSAASGTSGWPEQFF
- | TRBJ1-1 | TRBV5-1 | few | TGCGCCAGCAGCTCCCTGACGTCAAAGAACACTGAAGCTTTCTTT | CASSSLTSKNTEAFF
- | TRBJ1-1 | TRBV12-3/TRBV12-4 | few | TGTGCCAGCCGCGGTGGCGGGAACACTGAAGCTTTCTTT | CASRGGGNTEAFF
- | TRBJ2-5 | TRBV12-3/TRBV12-4 | many | TGTGCCAGCCGACTCGAAGAGACCCAGTACTTC | CASRLEETQYF
TRBD2 | TRBJ2-5 | TRBV7-3 | - | TGTGCCAGCAGCCCCGGTCGGGAGGGGACCCAGTACTTC | CASSPGREGTQYF
- | TRBJ1-2 | TRBV29-1 | many | TGCAGCGTTCAGGGCTTGAACTATGGCTACACCTTC | CSVQGLNYGYTF
- | TRBJ2-3 | TRBV29-1 | - | TGCAGCGTTGAGGGTAGCACAGATACACAGTATTTT | CSVEGSTDTQYF
- | TRBJ2-1 | TRBV27 | many | TGTGCCAGCAGTTACAAGCTCTACAATGAGCAGTTCTTC | CASSYKLYNEQFF
- | TRBJ1-5 | TRBV6-1 | once | TGTGCCAGCAACATCGGCAGGGCTTTGCTGTATAGCAATCAGCCCCAGCATTTT | CASNIGRALLYSNQPQHF
TRBD1 | TRBJ2-4 | TRBV9 | many | TGTGCCAGCAGCGGGCCGGGGACAGGGGGCGAGAGGAACATTCAGTACTTC | CASSGPGTGGERNIQYF
- | TRBJ1-1 | TRBV7-3 | many | TGTGCCAGCAGCTTAATGTTCGCCGGGAACACTGAAGCTTTCTTT | CASSLMFAGNTEAFF
TRBD1 | TRBJ1-6 | TRBV5-6 | many | TGTGCCAGCAGCTTGTTACAGGGGGACTCACCCCTCCACTTT | CASSLLQGDSPLHF
- | TRBJ2-6 | TRBV6-2/TRBV6-3 | many | TGTGCCAGCAGTTACGGTCCAGGCCTCTCTGGGGCCAACGTCCTGACTTTC | CASSYGPGLSGANVLTF
- | TRBJ2-2 | TRBV5-1 | - | TGCGCCAGCGGGGTCATTGACACCGGGGAGCTGTTTTTT | CASGVIDTGELFF
TRBD1 | TRBJ2-5 | TRBV15 | - | TGTGCCACCAGCAGAGCCGGCAGGGGGCAAGAGACCCAGTACTTC | CATSRAGRGQETQYF
- | TRBJ2-1 | TRBV10-3 | - | TGTGCCGTCAGTGAGTCTGGGAGCGCTAGCTCCTACGAGCAGTTCTTC | CAVSESGSASSYEQFF
- | TRBJ2-1 | TRBV5-6 | many | TGTGCCAGCAGCTACAGAGCGTCCTACAATGAGCAGTTCTTC | CASSYRASYNEQFF
TRBD2 | TRBJ2-7 | TRBV3-1 | many | TGTGCCAGCAGGCTCTCCGGGGGGGACTACGAGCAGTACTTC | CASRLSGGDYEQYF
TRBD2 | TRBJ2-3 | TRBV2 | many | TGTGCCAGCAAAGGCGGGGGGGTTGATACGCAGTATTTT | CASKGGGVDTQYF
- | TRBJ1-2 | TRBV7-2 | many | TGTGCCAGCAGCCAGGCCAGTGGCTACACCTTC | CASSQASGYTF
- | TRBJ1-5 | TRBV13 | - | TGTGCCAGTGAGGGGGTACCGAATCAGCCCCAGCATTTT | CASEGVPNQPQHF
TRBD2 | TRBJ2-3 | TRBV7-2 | many | TGTGCCAGCACCCCCGGACTAGCGGGGGGCGTATTCAGGGCGCAGTATTTT | CASTPGLAGGVFRAQYF
TRBD2 | TRBJ2-3 | TRBV6-5 | many | TGTGCCAGCAGCCGATCTAGCGGGGGGTTATCTACAGATACGCAGTATTTT | CASSRSSGGLSTDTQYF